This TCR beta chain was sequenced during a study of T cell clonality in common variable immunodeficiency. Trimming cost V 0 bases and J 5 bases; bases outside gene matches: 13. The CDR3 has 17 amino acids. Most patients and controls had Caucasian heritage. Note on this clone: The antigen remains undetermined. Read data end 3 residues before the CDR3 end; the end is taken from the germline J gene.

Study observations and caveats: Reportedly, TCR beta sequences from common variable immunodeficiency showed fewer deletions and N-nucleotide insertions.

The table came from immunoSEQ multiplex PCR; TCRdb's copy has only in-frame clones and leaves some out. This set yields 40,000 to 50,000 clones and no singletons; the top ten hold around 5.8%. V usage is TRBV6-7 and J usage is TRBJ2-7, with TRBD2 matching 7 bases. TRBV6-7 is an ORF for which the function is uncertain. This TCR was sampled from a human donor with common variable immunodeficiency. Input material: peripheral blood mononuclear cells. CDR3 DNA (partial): TGTGCCAGCAGTTACTCAAGCGGGGTATTAACGAACCACGAG. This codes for CASSYSSGVLTNHE. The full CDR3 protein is CASSYSSGVLTNHEQYF.